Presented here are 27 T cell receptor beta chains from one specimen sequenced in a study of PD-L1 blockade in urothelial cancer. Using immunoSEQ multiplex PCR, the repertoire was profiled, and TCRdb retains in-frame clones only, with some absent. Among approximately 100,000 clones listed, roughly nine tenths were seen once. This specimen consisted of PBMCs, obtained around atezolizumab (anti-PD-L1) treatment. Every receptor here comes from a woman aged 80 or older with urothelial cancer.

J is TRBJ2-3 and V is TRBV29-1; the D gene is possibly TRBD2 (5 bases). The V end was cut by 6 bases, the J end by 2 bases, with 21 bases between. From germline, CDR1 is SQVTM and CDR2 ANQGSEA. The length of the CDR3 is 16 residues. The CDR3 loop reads CSVAPYQASPTDTQYF. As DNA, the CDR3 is TGCAGCGTCGCGCCCTACCAGGCTAGCCCCACAGATACGCAGTATTTT.

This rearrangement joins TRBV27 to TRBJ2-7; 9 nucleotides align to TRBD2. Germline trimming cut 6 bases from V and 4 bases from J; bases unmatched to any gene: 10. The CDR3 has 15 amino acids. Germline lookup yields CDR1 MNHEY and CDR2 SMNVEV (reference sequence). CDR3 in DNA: TGTGCCAGCAGGGACAGCGGGAGGATTAGTTACGAGCAGTACTTC. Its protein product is CASRDSGRISYEQYF.

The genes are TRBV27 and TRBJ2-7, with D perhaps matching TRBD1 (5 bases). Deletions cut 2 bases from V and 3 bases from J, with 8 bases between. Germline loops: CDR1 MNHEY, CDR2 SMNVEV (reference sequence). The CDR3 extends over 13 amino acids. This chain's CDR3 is CASSLRQGYEQYF. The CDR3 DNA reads TGTGCCAGCAGTTTACGGCAGGGCTACGAGCAGTACTTC.

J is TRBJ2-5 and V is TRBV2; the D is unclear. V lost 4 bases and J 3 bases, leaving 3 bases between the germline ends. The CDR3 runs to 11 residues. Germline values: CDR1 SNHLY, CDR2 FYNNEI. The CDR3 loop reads CASSGEETQYF. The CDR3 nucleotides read TGTGCCAGCAGTGGCGAAGAGACCCAGTACTTC.

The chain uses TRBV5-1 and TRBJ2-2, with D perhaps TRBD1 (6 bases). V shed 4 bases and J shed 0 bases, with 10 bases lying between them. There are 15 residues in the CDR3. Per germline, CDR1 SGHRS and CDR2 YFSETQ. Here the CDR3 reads CASSQDRANTGELFF. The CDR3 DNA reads TGCGCCAGCAGCCAGGACAGAGCGAACACCGGGGAGCTGTTTTTT.

The CDR3 DNA sequence: TGTGCCAGCAGTCGGTTTTTGGGGACATCTGGCTACACCTTC. Its protein product is CASSRFLGTSGYTF. This sequence joins TRBV28 and TRBJ1-2, with D perhaps TRBD1 (6 bases). The CDR3 loop spans 14 amino acids. The V end lost 5 bases, the J end lost 7 bases, and 17 bases lay between the germline ends. Per the germline V gene, CDR1 is MDHEN and CDR2 is SYDVKM.

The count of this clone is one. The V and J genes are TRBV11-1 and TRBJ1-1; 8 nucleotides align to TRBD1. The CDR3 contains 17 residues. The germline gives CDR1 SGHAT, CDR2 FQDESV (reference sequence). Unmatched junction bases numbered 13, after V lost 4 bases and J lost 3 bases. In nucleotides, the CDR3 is TGTGCCAGCAGCTCCTCGACAGGGGCCATTACGTACACTGAAGCTTTCTTT. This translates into CASSSSTGAITYTEAFF.

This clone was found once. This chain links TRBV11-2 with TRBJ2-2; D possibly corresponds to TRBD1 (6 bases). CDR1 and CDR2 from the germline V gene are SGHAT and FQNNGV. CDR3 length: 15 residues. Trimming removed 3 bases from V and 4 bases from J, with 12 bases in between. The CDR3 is CASSLDSFGTGELFF. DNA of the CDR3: TGTGCCAGCAGCTTGGACAGCTTCGGCACCGGGGAGCTGTTTTTT.

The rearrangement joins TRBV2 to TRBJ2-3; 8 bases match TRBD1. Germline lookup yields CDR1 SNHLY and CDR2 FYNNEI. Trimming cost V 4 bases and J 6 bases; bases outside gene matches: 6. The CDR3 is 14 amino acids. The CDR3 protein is CASSGRTGTDTQYF. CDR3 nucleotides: TGTGCCAGCAGTGGGAGGACAGGGACGGATACGCAGTATTTT.

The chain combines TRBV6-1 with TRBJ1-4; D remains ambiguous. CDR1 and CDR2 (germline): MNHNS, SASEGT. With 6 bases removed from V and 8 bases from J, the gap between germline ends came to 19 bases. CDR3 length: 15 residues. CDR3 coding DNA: TGTGCCAGCAGATCCCTTGCGGGTAGGGAGGAAAAACTGTTTTTT. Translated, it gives CASRSLAGREEKLFF.

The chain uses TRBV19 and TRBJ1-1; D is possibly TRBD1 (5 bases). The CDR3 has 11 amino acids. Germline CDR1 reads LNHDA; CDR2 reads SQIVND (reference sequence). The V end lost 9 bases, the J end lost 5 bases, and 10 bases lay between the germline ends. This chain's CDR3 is CASSSGTEAFF. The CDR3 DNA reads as TGTGCCAGCTCGTCAGGGACTGAAGCTTTCTTT.

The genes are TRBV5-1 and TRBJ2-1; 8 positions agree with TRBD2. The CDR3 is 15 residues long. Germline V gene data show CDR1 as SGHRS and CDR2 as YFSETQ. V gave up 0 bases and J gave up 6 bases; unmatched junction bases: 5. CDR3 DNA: TGCGCCAGCAGCTTGGCGGCGGGAGGAGCCAATGAGCAGTTCTTC. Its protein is CASSLAAGGANEQFF.

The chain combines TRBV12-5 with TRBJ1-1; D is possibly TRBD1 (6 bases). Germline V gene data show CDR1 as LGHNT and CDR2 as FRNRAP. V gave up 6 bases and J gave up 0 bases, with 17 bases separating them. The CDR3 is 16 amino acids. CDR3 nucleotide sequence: TGTGCTAGTGGGGCCCCCGGGACATACATGAACACTGAAGCTTTCTTT. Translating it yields CASGAPGTYMNTEAFF.

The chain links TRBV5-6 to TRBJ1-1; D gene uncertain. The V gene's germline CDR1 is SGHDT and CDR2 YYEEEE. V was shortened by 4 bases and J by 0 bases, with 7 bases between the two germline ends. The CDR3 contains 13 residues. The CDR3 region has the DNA TGTGCCAGCAGCCCTAGTTTGAACACTGAAGCTTTCTTT. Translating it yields CASSPSLNTEAFF.

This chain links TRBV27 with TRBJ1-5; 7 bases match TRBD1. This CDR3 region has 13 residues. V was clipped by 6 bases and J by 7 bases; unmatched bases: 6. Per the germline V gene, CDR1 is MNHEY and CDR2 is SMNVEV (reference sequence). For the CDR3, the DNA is TGTGCCAGCAGCTCCAGGGGGTTGCAGCCCCAGCATTTT. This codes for CASSSRGLQPQHF.

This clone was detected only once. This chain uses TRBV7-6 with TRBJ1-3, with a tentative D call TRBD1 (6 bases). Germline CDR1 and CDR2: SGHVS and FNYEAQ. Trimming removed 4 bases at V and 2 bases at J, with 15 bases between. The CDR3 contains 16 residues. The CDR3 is CASSSGRGAAGNTIYF. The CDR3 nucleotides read TGTGCCAGCAGCTCGGGCCGGGGGGCAGCTGGAAACACCATATATTTT.

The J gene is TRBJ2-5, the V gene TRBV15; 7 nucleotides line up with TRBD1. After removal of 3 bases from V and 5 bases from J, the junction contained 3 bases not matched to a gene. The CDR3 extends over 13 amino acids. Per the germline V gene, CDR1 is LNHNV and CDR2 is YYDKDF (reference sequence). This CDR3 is CATSRTGRETQYF. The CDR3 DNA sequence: TGTGCCACCAGCAGGACAGGGCGTGAGACCCAGTACTTC.

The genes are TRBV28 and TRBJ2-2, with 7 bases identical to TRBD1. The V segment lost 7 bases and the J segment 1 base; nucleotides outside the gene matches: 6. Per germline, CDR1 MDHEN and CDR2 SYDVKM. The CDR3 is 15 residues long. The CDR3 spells CASITTGLNTGELFF. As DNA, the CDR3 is TGTGCCAGCATTACGACAGGGCTGAACACCGGGGAGCTGTTTTTT.

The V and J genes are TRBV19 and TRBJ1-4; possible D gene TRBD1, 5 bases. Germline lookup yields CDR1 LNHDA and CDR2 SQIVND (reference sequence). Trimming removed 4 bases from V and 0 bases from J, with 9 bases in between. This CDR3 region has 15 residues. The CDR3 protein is CASSTGGSTNEKLFF. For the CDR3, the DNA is TGTGCCAGTAGTACGGGGGGTTCAACTAATGAAAAACTGTTTTTT.

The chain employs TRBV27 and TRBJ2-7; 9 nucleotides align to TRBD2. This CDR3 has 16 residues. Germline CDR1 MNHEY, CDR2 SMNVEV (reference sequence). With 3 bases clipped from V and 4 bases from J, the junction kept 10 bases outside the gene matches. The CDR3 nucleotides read TGTGCCAGCAGTTTCTCCCTCGCGGGAGGGCCGTACGAGCAGTACTTC. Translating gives CASSFSLAGGPYEQYF.

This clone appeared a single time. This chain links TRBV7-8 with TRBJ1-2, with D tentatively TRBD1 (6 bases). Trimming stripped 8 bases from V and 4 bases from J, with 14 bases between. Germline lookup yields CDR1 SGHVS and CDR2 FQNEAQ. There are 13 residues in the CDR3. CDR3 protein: CASAKGETYGYTF. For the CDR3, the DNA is TGTGCCAGCGCGAAGGGGGAGACCTATGGCTACACCTTC.

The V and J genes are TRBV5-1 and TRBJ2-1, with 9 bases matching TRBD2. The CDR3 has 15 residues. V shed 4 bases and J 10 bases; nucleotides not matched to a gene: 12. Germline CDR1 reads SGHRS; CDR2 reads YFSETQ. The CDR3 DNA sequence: TGCGCCAGCAGCGCCGCTAGCGGGACCATTTCGGAGCAGTTCTTC. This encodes CASSAASGTISEQFF.

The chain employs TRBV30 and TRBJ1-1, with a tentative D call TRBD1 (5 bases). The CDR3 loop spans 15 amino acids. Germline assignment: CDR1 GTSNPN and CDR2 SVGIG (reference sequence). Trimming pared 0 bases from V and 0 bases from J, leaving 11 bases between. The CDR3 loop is CAWSVLGRVNTEAFF. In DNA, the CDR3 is TGTGCCTGGAGTGTACTGGGCAGGGTGAACACTGAAGCTTTCTTT.

The CDR3 loop is CASSFPPGGKSNYGYTF. CDR3 coding DNA: TGTGCCAGCAGTTTCCCTCCAGGGGGCAAGTCGAACTATGGCTACACCTTC. J is TRBJ1-2 and V is TRBV28, with 8 bases aligning to TRBD1. Looked up from germline, CDR1 is MDHEN and CDR2 is SYDVKM. Trimming removed 3 bases from V and 2 bases from J; junction bases left unmatched: 11. The CDR3 is 17 amino acids.

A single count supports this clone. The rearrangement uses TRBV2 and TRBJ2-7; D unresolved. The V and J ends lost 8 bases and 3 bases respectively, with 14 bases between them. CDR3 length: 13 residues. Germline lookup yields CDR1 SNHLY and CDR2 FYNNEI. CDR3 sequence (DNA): TGTGCCAGCTCTCTCGATCAACTCTACGAGCAGTACTTC. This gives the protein CASSLDQLYEQYF.

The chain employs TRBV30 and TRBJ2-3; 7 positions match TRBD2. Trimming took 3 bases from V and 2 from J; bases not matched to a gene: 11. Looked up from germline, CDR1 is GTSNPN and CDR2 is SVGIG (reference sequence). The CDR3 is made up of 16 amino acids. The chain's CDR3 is CAWSVGGRQYTDTQYF. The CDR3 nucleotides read TGTGCCTGGAGCGTCGGGGGGAGGCAATACACAGATACGCAGTATTTT. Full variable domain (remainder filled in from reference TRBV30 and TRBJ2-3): SQTIHQWPATLVQPVGSPLSLECTVEGTSNPNLYWYRQAAGRGLQLLFYSVGIGQISSEVPQNLSASRPQDRQFILSSKKLLLSDSGFYLCAWSVGGRQYTDTQYFGPGTRLTVL.

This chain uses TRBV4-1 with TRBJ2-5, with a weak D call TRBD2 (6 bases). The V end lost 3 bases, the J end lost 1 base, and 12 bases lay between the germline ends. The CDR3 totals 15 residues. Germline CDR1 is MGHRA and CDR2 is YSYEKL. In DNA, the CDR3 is TGCGCCAGCAGCCACCCCGGGGGTTTCCAAGAGACCCAGTACTTC. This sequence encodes CASSHPGGFQETQYF.